This T cell receptor beta chain was identified in a study of cytomegalovirus exposure and HLA in healthy donors. For the study at large: The roughly 700 first-cohort repertoires and the 130 or so validation repertoires shared the same platform, a later analysis reported.

The CDR3 covers 15 residues. Deletions cut 4 bases from V and 7 bases from J, with 15 bases between. Germline loops: CDR1 SGDLS, CDR2 YYNGEE. Clones were sequenced by immunoSEQ multiplex PCR, and TCRdb holds only the in-frame ones, with some missing. The sample includes roughly 120,000 clones, approximately 89% of them seen just once. The donors were members of the approximately 130-subject validation cohort (separate from the 666-subject first cohort). This chain uses TRBV9 with TRBJ1-6; TRBD1 might be the D (6 bases). The material sequenced was PBMCs. This TCR was sampled from a woman aged 18-29 years in good health and CMV-seronegative. The CDR3 nucleotides read TGTGCCAGCAGCCCGAGACCGGGGACAAATTCACCCCTCCACTTT. Its protein is CASSPRPGTNSPLHF. The complete variable domain, with remaining parts taken from reference TRBV9 and TRBJ1-6, reads DSGVTQTPKHLITATGQRVTLRCSPRSGDLSVYWYQQSLDQGLQFLIQYYNGEERAKGNILERFSAQQFPDLHSELNLSSLELGDSALYFCASSPRPGTNSPLHFGNGTRLTVT.